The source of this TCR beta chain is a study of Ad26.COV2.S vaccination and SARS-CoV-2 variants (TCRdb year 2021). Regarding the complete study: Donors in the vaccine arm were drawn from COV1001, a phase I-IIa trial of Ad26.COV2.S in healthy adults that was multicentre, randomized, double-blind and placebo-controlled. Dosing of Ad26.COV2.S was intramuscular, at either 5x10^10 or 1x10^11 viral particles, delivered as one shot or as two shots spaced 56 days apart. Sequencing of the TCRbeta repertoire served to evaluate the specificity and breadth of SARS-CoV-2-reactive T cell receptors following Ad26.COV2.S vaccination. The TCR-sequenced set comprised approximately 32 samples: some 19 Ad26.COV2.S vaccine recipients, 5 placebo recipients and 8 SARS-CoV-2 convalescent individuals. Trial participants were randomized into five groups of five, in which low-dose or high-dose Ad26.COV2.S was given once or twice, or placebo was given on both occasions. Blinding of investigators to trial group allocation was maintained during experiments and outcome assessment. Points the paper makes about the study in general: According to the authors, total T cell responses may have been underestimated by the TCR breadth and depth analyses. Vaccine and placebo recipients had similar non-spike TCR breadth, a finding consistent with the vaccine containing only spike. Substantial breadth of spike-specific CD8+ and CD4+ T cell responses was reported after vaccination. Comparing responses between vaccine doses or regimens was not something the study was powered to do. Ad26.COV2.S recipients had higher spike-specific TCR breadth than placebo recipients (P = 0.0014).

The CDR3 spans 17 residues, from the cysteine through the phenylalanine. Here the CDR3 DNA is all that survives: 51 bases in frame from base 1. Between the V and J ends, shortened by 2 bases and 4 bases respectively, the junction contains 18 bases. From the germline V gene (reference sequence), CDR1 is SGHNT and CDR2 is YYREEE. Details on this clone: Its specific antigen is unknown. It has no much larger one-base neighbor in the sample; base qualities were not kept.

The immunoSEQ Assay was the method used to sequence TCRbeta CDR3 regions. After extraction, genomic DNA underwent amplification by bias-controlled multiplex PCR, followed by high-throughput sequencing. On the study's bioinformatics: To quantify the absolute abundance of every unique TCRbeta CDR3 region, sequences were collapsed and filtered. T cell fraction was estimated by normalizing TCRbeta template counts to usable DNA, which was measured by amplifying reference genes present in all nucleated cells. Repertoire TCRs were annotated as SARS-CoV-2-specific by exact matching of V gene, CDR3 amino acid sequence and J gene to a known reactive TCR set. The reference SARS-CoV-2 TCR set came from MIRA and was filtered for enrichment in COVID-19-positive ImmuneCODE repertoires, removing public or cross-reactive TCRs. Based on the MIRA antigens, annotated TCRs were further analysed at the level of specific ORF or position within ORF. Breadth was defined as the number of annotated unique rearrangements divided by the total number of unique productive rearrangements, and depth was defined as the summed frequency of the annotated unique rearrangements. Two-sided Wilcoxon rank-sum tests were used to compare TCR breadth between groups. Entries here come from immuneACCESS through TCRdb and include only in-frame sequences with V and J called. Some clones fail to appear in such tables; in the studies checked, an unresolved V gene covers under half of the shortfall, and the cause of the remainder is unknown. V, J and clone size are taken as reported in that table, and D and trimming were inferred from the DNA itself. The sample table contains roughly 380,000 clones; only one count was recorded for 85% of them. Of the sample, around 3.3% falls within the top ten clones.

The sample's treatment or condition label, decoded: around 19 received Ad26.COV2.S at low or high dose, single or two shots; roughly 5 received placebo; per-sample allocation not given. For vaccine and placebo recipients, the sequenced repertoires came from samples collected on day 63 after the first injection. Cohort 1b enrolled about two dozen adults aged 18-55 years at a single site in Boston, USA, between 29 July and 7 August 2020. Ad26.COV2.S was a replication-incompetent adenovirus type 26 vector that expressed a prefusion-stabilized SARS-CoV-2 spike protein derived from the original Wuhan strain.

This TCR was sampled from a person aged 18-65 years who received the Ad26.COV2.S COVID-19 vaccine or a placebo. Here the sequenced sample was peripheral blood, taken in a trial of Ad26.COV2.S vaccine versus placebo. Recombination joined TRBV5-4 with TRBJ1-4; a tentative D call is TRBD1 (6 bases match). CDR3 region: CASSFRRGASGNEKLFF. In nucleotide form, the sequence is TGTGCCAGCAGCTTCCGGAGGGGGGCCTCAGGTAATGAAAAACTGTTTTTT.